This paragraph reports one T cell receptor (beta chain). This clonotype was detected ten times or more. What antigen it recognizes has not been identified. One base away there is no much larger clone; base qualities are not given. The sample originates from a study of T cell repertoires in cytomegalovirus infection (dated by TCRdb to between 2018 and 2020). About the study as a whole: Donor HLA type was relevant to the analysis, as public TCR beta signatures indicated carriage of CMV infection together with the matching HLA type.

The junction carries 10 bases between V and J, which are trimmed by 4 bases and 0 bases respectively. CDR1 and CDR2, per the germline V gene (reference sequence), are SGHKS and YYEKEE. The CDR3 contains 14 residues, cysteine and phenylalanine counted. The entry retains the CDR3 DNA only, 42 bases that are in frame from base 1. Study-level results and caveats: The ex vivo response was dominated by HLA-C-restricted CMV-specific TCR beta clonotypes, and the single most frequent clonotype in two of eight donors was supplied by these HLA-C-restricted clonotypes. Cumulative frequency of public TCR beta family members discriminated carriers of CMV infection plus the relevant HLA type in this cohort and an independent roughly 350-donor cohort.

Sequencing was performed on an Illumina HiSeq 1500. Using fastp at Q25 and MiXCR, TCRdb reprocessed the public reads and kept productive beta chains. All rows with the same CDR3 protein become a single entry with the most common DNA and genes. The sample data list hundreds of thousands of distinct CDR3 sequences, and approximately 10% of these were observed just once. Jointly, the top ten make up approximately 2.3% of the sample. The chain employs TRBV5-5 and TRBJ1-1, with the D gene not confidently named. Source material: PBMCs. This TCR was sampled from a human donor in good health (CMV status not recorded). Some clones in this sample may be carry-over from other donors' samples. The DNA sequence follows: TGTGCCAGCAGCGACACTTCCATGAACACTGAAGCTTTCTTT. This codes for CASSDTSMNTEAFF.